Listed here are 12 T cell receptor beta chains from one sample, sequenced in a study of blood T cell repertoires in COVID-19. Clones were read by immunoSEQ multiplex PCR, and TCRdb kept only the in-frame ones, dropping some. The repertoire holds 300,000 to 400,000 clones, with about 90% as singletons. Sequencing was done on a sample of peripheral blood. Receptor source: a woman aged 18 to 35 who had recovered from COVID-19.

The V call is TRBV2, the J call TRBJ1-1; weak D call: TRBD1 (6 bases). The V end lost 6 bases, the J end lost 11 bases, and 19 bases lay between the germline ends. CDR3 size: 13 residues. Germline CDR1 and CDR2: SNHLY and FYNNEI. As DNA, the CDR3 is TGTGCCAGCAGCCCGGGCCGACAGGTGGGGGCTTTCTTT. It codes for CASSPGRQVGAFF.

This rearrangement joins TRBV6-2 or TRBV6-3 to TRBJ2-4; D uncertain. V lost 6 bases and J lost 0, with 15 bases in between. CDR1 is MNHEY and CDR2 is SVGEGT in the germline V gene. The length of the CDR3 is 16 residues. The CDR3 region is CASSHIGWLAKNIQYF. CDR3 bases: TGTGCCAGCAGCCACATCGGGTGGCTAGCCAAAAACATTCAGTACTTC.

The V call is TRBV11-3, the J call TRBJ2-5; the match to TRBD1 covers 12 bases. Germline-derived CDR1 and CDR2 are SGHNT and YENEEA. V trimming: 5 bases; J trimming: 5 bases; junction bases outside the gene matches: 9. The CDR3 sequence is 16 residues long. CDR3 sequence (DNA): TGTGCCAGCAGCCTTGGGGGACAGGGGGCGCATGAGACCCAGTACTTC. Translated, it gives CASSLGGQGAHETQYF.

The chain carries TRBV14 and TRBJ2-1; possible D gene TRBD1, 6 bases. The germline gives CDR1 SGHDN, CDR2 FVKESK. The CDR3 runs 16 residues. V lost 5 bases to trimming and J lost 7 bases, with 21 bases between them. The CDR3 region is CASSKNTGNGINEQFF. The CDR3 bases are TGTGCCAGCAGCAAAAACACAGGGAACGGGATAAATGAGCAGTTCTTC.

The V and J genes are TRBV24-1 and TRBJ2-3, with D possibly being TRBD1 (6 bases). Trimming took 5 bases from V and 3 from J, leaving 11 bases between them. This CDR3 contains 14 residues. The germline gives CDR1 KGHDR, CDR2 SFDVKD. CDR3 in amino acids: CATSVQGGTDTQYF. CDR3 DNA: TGTGCCACCAGTGTACAGGGTGGGACAGATACGCAGTATTTT.

The chain joins TRBV24-1 to TRBJ2-5, with 10 bases lining up with TRBD1. J was trimmed by 7 bases and V by 3 bases; bases with no gene match: 7. There are 15 residues in the CDR3. Germline V lookup: CDR1 KGHDR, CDR2 SFDVKD. The CDR3 sequence: CATSDAGTGVATQYF. The CDR3 coding sequence is TGTGCCACCAGTGATGCGGGGACAGGGGTCGCGACCCAGTACTTC.

The chain uses TRBV20-1 and TRBJ2-1, with 9 bases fitting TRBD2. V shed 3 bases, J shed 8 bases, and the junction held 20 bases outside the gene matches. Germline V lookup: CDR1 DFQATT, CDR2 SNEGSKA (reference sequence). The CDR3 is 18 residues long. CDR3 protein: CSASQGLAGWFGKDEQFF. In nucleotides, the CDR3 is TGCAGTGCTAGTCAGGGTCTAGCGGGATGGTTCGGGAAGGATGAGCAGTTCTTC.

This chain connects TRBV6-5 to TRBJ1-2; D remains unclear. The CDR3 has 13 amino acids. In germline, CDR1 is MNHEY, CDR2 SVGAGI. The V end was cut by 4 bases, the J end by 0 bases, with 6 bases between. The CDR3 loop is CASSFRPNYGYTF. The CDR3 DNA is TGTGCCAGCAGTTTCCGTCCTAACTATGGCTACACCTTC.

V is TRBV25-1 and J is TRBJ2-1; possible D gene TRBD2, 6 bases. CDR3 size: 16 residues. Germline values: CDR1 MGHDK, CDR2 SYGVNS. V shed 2 bases and J shed 2 bases, with 13 bases lying between them. The CDR3 loop reads CASSERRDWAYNEQFF. CDR3 DNA sequence: TGTGCCAGCAGTGAACGGCGGGACTGGGCCTACAATGAGCAGTTCTTC.

The CDR3 protein is CASSLGPVSNQPQHF. The CDR3 nucleotides are TGTGCCAGCAGTTTAGGGCCGGTAAGCAATCAGCCCCAGCATTTT. The rearrangement joins TRBV28 to TRBJ1-5; D is unclear. Germline loops: CDR1 MDHEN, CDR2 SYDVKM. The V and J ends lost 2 bases and 1 base respectively, with 9 bases between them. This CDR3 region has 15 residues.

The chain combines TRBV6-5 with TRBJ2-5, with TRBD2 as a possible D gene (6 bases). CDR1 is MNHEY, CDR2 SVGAGI, per germline. This CDR3 region has 13 residues. Trimming shortened V by 4 bases and J by 4 bases, and 10 bases separated the two germline ends. The CDR3 DNA reads TGTGCCAGCAGTTCCGGGAGTACAGAGACCCAGTACTTC. This translates into CASSSGSTETQYF.

J is TRBJ2-1 and V is TRBV2, with 10 bases matching TRBD1. Germline assignment: CDR1 SNHLY and CDR2 FYNNEI. This CDR3 contains 14 residues. V trimming: 3 bases; J trimming: 8 bases; junction bases outside the gene matches: 4. This CDR3 is CASSEGTGDHEQFF. In DNA, the CDR3 is TGTGCCAGCAGTGAGGGGACAGGGGATCATGAGCAGTTCTTC.